Each of the 22 T cell receptor beta chains below was sequenced from the same sample in a study of OX40 agonist ivuxolimab in advanced cancers. Libraries were built with the immunoSEQ multiplex PCR assay. Sourced from immuneACCESS, this table was stored by TCRdb with only in-frame sequences that have V and J called. A share of the clones is absent; for the studies checked, an unresolved V gene accounts for under half, and the remainder has no known explanation. Present in this sample are more than 70,000 clones, around 90% of which were seen just once. About 0.35% of the sample is in the top ten clones. The source material was CD4+ or CD8+ T cells sorted from blood, sampled in a trial of the OX40 agonist ivuxolimab. The receptor source for this set is an adult with an advanced solid tumor such as melanoma, head and neck, liver or kidney cancer.

In regard to this clone: Other nucleotide sequences in the sample specify the same CDR3. The chain couples TRBV5-4 to TRBJ2-7, with 7 bases identical to TRBD1. CDR3 length: 14 residues. V lost 4 bases, J lost 0 bases, and 4 bases stayed unmatched. Germline CDR1 reads SGHNT; CDR2 reads YYREEE (reference sequence). The chain's CDR3 is CASSRRDSSYEQYF. The CDR3 bases are TGTGCCAGCAGCCGAAGGGACAGCTCCTACGAGCAGTACTTC.

The rearrangement uses TRBV28 and TRBJ2-7; TRBD2 agrees at 10 bases. In germline, CDR1 is MDHEN, CDR2 SYDVKM. This CDR3 has 15 amino acids. Germline trimming cut 5 bases from V and 7 bases from J; bases unmatched to any gene: 11. The DNA of the CDR3 is TGTGCCAGCAGTCAAAGCGGGAGGGCCCGGGGGGAGCAGTACTTC. Translating gives CASSQSGRARGEQYF.

This clone was counted between two and nine times. The V gene is TRBV2, the J gene TRBJ1-2; tentative D call: TRBD1 (6 bases). Germline assignment: CDR1 SNHLY and CDR2 FYNNEI. Trimming shortened V by 5 bases and J by 2 bases, and 9 bases separated the two germline ends. CDR3 size: 13 residues. As DNA, the CDR3 is TGTGCCAGCAGTCGGACAGCCAACTATGGCTACACCTTC. Translating it yields CASSRTANYGYTF. Full variable domain (remainder filled in from reference TRBV2 and TRBJ1-2): EPEVTQTPSHQVTQMGQEVILRCVPISNHLYFYWYRQILGQKVEFLVSFYNNEISEKSEIFDDQFSVERPDGSNFTLKIRSTKLEDSAMYFCASSRTANYGYTFGSGTRLTVV.

V usage is TRBV5-1 and J usage is TRBJ2-6; D call uncertain. The germline V gene encodes CDR1 SGHRS and CDR2 YFSETQ. CDR3 length: 15 amino acids. V was pared by 2 bases and J by 2 bases, with 8 bases between. As DNA, the CDR3 is TGCGCCAGCAGCTTCGGACGGGCTGGGGCCAACGTCCTGACTTTC. It encodes CASSFGRAGANVLTF. The full variable domain, completed using reference TRBV5-1 and TRBJ2-6, is KAGVTQTPRYLIKTRGQQVTLSCSPISGHRSVSWYQQTPGQGLQFLFEYFSETQRNKGNFPGRFSGRQFSNSRSEMNVSTLELGDSALYLCASSFGRAGANVLTFGAGSRLTVL.

This sequence joins TRBV5-1 and TRBJ2-1; TRBD2 matches 9 bases. The V segment lost 0 bases and the J segment 5 bases; nucleotides outside the gene matches: 3. Germline loops: CDR1 SGHRS, CDR2 YFSETQ. This CDR3 has 15 amino acids. The DNA for the CDR3 is TGCGCCAGCAGCTTGGTGGCTAGCGGGGACAATGAGCAGTTCTTC. This sequence encodes CASSLVASGDNEQFF.

The chain couples TRBV4-2 to TRBJ2-3; tentative D call: TRBD1 (7 bases). The CDR3 length is 17 residues. CDR1 and CDR2 from the germline V gene are LGHNA and YNFKEQ. V lost 5 bases and J 3 bases, leaving 21 bases between the germline ends. In nucleotides, the CDR3 is TGTGCCAGCAGCTCGCGGACAGGCCGCGGAGGGACAGATACGCAGTATTTT. Translating gives CASSSRTGRGGTDTQYF.

The chain is built from TRBV15 and TRBJ2-4; 7 positions agree with TRBD2. With 0 bases clipped from V and 9 bases from J, the junction kept 8 bases outside the gene matches. This CDR3 is built from 15 residues. Germline assignment: CDR1 LNHNV and CDR2 YYDKDF (reference sequence). CDR3 nucleotide sequence: TGTGCCACCAGCAGAGATTCGGGAGGCGCGGGCATTCAGTACTTC. Amino acids: CATSRDSGGAGIQYF.

The chain uses TRBV28 and TRBJ2-1, with a tentative D call TRBD1 (6 bases). Trimming shortened V by 3 bases and J by 7 bases, and 22 bases separated the two germline ends. The CDR3 is 17 amino acids. Germline assignment: CDR1 MDHEN and CDR2 SYDVKM. The CDR3 here is CASSFSRGGQIRNEQFF. CDR3 DNA: TGTGCCAGCAGTTTCAGTCGGGGCGGACAGATTCGGAATGAGCAGTTCTTC.

This clone showed up just once. The rearrangement joins TRBV27 to TRBJ2-1; D possibly uses TRBD1 or TRBD2 (5 bases each). The CDR3 is 12 amino acids. The germline V gene has CDR1 MNHEY and CDR2 SMNVEV (reference sequence). Trimming stripped 2 bases from V and 8 bases from J, with 7 bases between. CDR3 sequence: CASSLRGDEQFF. The CDR3 nucleotides read TGTGCCAGCAGTTTAAGGGGAGATGAGCAGTTCTTC.

This sequence joins TRBV4-3 and TRBJ2-4; 9 nucleotides agree with TRBD1. The CDR3 is made up of 16 amino acids. V dropped 1 base and J dropped 3; count of bases not matched to a gene: 4. From germline, CDR1 is LGHNA and CDR2 YSLEER. The CDR3: CASSQGTGVGKNIQYF. For the CDR3, the DNA is TGCGCCAGCAGCCAAGGGACAGGGGTAGGCAAAAACATTCAGTACTTC.

The gene calls are TRBV6-5 and TRBJ2-1; 10 bases align to TRBD2. CDR1 is MNHEY, CDR2 SVGAGI, per germline. The CDR3 loop spans 16 amino acids. V was clipped by 2 bases and J by 8 bases; unmatched bases: 9. DNA of the CDR3: TGTGCCAGCAGTTACATACGGGCTAGCGGGAGCCATGAGCAGTTCTTC. Protein: CASSYIRASGSHEQFF.

This clone was picked up one time. The chain employs TRBV4-2 and TRBJ2-2; D perhaps matches TRBD1 (6 bases). The CDR3 is 17 amino acids. V was cut by 0 bases and J by 3 bases, with 14 bases left in between. CDR1 and CDR2 (germline): LGHNA, YNFKEQ. CDR3 loop: CASSQETTRGYTGELFF. CDR3 DNA sequence: TGTGCCAGCAGCCAAGAAACTACCAGGGGTTACACCGGGGAGCTGTTTTTT.

This clone was found once. The V and J genes are TRBV18 and TRBJ2-1, with TRBD2 matching over 7 bases. CDR1 is KGHSH and CDR2 is LQKENI in the germline V gene. The CDR3 is 15 residues long. The trim removed 1 base at V and 5 bases at J, leaving 5 bases unmatched. CDR3 sequence: CASSPQRGINNEQFF. Written as DNA, the CDR3 is TGTGCCAGCTCACCACAGCGGGGAATAAACAATGAGCAGTTCTTC.

The gene calls are TRBV7-9 and TRBJ2-1; 9 bases agree with TRBD1. CDR1 is SEHNR and CDR2 is FQNEAQ in the germline V gene (reference sequence). This CDR3 has 17 residues. After removal of 5 bases from V and 1 base from J, the junction contained 9 bases not matched to a gene. The chain's CDR3 is CASSVFGGTGSYNEQFF. CDR3 sequence (DNA): TGTGCCAGCAGCGTCTTCGGTGGGACAGGGTCCTACAATGAGCAGTTCTTC.

The chain's CDR3 is CASSNTGGYQPQHF. CDR3 DNA sequence: TGTGCCAGCAGCAATACCGGGGGGTATCAGCCCCAGCATTTT. The chain recombines TRBV7-2 with TRBJ1-5; D might be TRBD1 (5 bases). Between the trimmed V and J ends, which lost 5 bases and 5 bases, there was a span of 13 bases. Germline V gives CDR1 SGHTA, CDR2 FQGNSA. CDR3 length: 14 residues.

The rearrangement joins TRBV28 to TRBJ2-3; possibly TRBD1 for D (7 bases). CDR1 MDHEN and CDR2 SYDVKM come from the germline V gene. Trimming took 2 bases from V and 0 from J, leaving 18 bases between them. The CDR3 loop spans 18 amino acids. Here the CDR3 reads CASSLGGVTGFSTDTQYF. As DNA, the CDR3 is TGTGCCAGCAGTTTAGGAGGGGTGACAGGGTTTAGCACAGATACGCAGTATTTT.

The chain couples TRBV5-4 to TRBJ2-7, with a possible D match to TRBD1 (6 bases). The germline CDR1 and CDR2 sequences are SGHNT and YYREEE (reference sequence). The CDR3 consists of 16 residues. Trimming stripped 0 bases from V and 5 bases from J, with 18 bases between. CDR3: CASSLAGGKPSDEQYF. CDR3 coding DNA: TGTGCCAGCAGCTTGGCTGGGGGCAAACCCTCTGACGAGCAGTACTTC.

This sequence joins TRBV7-8 and TRBJ1-2; no clear D. Trimming removed 3 bases from V and 4 bases from J, with 12 bases in between. Germline CDR1 and CDR2: SGHVS and FQNEAQ. The CDR3 totals 14 residues. CDR3 sequence: CASSLGQAVYGYTF. CDR3 sequence (DNA): TGTGCCAGCAGCTTGGGCCAGGCGGTCTATGGCTACACCTTC.

The genes are TRBV15 and TRBJ2-5; tentatively, D is TRBD1 (6 bases). V dropped 0 bases and J dropped 5 bases, with 13 bases sitting between them. This CDR3 is 15 amino acids long. Germline lookup yields CDR1 LNHNV and CDR2 YYDKDF (reference sequence). The CDR3 sequence: CATSRDRAGVETQYF. CDR3 nucleotides: TGTGCCACCAGCAGAGATCGGGCAGGGGTGGAGACCCAGTACTTC. The complete variable domain, with remaining parts taken from reference TRBV15 and TRBJ2-5, reads DAMVIQNPRYQVTQFGKPVTLSCSQTLNHNVMYWYQQKSSQAPKLLFHYYDKDFNNEADTPDNFQSRRPNTSFCFLDIRSPGLGDTAMYLCATSRDRAGVETQYFGPGTRLLVL.

V usage is TRBV6-6 and J usage is TRBJ2-7, with unresolved D. Trimming removed 6 bases from V and 9 bases from J, with 18 bases in between. The V gene's germline CDR1 is MNHNY and CDR2 SVGAGI (reference sequence). The CDR3 loop spans 13 amino acids. In nucleotides, the CDR3 is TGTGCCAGCAGGGACGGTAACAACCCTGGGCAGTACTTC. Translating it yields CASRDGNNPGQYF.

V gene TRBV9 combines with J gene TRBJ2-3; 12 positions match TRBD2. The length of the CDR3 is 21 residues. Germline loops: CDR1 SGDLS, CDR2 YYNGEE. The trim removed 0 bases at V and 0 bases at J, leaving 14 bases unmatched. CDR3 in amino acids: CASSVAAGDPSGRGSTDTQYF. The CDR3 DNA follows: TGTGCCAGCAGCGTAGCTGCGGGGGACCCTAGCGGGAGGGGGAGCACAGATACGCAGTATTTT. The full variable domain, its missing parts supplied by reference TRBV9 and TRBJ2-3, is DSGVTQTPKHLITATGQRVTLRCSPRSGDLSVYWYQQSLDQGLQFLIQYYNGEERAKGNILERFSAQQFPDLHSELNLSSLELGDSALYFCASSVAAGDPSGRGSTDTQYFGPGTRLTVL.

V gene TRBV6-5 combines with J gene TRBJ2-7; the D gene could be TRBD1 or TRBD2 (6 bases each). The ends were cut back, 8 bases at V and 3 bases at J, with 14 bases in the middle. The germline CDR1 and CDR2 sequences are MNHEY and SVGAGI. This CDR3 spans 13 amino acids. The CDR3 here is CASPGVGGYEQYF. Here the CDR3 DNA reads TGTGCCAGCCCAGGGGTGGGGGGCTACGAGCAGTACTTC.